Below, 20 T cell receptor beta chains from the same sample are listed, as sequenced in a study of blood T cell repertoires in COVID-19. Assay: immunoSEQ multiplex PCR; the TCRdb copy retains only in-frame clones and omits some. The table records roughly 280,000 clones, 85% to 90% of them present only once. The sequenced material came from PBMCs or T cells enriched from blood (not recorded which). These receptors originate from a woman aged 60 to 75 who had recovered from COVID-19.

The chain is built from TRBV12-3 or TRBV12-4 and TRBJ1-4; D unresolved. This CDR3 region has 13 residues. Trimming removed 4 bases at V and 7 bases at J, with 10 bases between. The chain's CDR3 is CASSYMTGEKLFF. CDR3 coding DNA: TGTGCCAGCAGTTACATGACTGGTGAAAAACTGTTTTTT.

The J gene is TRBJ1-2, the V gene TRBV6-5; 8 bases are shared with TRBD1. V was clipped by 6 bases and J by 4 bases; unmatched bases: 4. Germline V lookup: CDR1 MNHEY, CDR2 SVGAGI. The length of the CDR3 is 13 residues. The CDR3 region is CASSFDRGYGYTF. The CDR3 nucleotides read TGTGCCAGCAGCTTCGACAGGGGCTATGGCTACACCTTC.

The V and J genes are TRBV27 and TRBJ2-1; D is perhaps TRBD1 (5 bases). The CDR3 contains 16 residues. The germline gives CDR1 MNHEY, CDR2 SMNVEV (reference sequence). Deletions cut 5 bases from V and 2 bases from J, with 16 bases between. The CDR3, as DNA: TGTGCCAGCAGTCCCCGGACAACATCCGCCTACAATGAGCAGTTCTTC. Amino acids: CASSPRTTSAYNEQFF.

The CDR3 sequence is CASSLDSGRGNTQYF. The CDR3 DNA sequence: TGTGCCAGCAGCTTAGATAGCGGGAGAGGGAATACGCAGTATTTT. V gene TRBV11-3 combines with J gene TRBJ2-3, with TRBD2 matching over 9 bases. The CDR3 has 15 residues. V shed 0 bases and J 7 bases; nucleotides not matched to a gene: 5. Germline loops: CDR1 SGHNT, CDR2 YENEEA.

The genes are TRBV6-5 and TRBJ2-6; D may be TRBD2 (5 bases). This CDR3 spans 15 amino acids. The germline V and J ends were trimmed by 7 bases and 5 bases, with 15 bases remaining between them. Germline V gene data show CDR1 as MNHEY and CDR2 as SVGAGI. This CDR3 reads CASTSGSARANVLTF. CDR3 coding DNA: TGTGCCAGCACCTCGGGGTCCGCCCGGGCCAACGTCCTGACTTTC.

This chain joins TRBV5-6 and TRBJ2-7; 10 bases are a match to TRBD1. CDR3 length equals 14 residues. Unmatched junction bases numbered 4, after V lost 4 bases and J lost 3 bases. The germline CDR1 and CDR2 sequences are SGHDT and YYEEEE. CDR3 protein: CASSTGTGDYEQYF. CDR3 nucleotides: TGTGCCAGCAGCACTGGGACAGGGGACTACGAGCAGTACTTC.

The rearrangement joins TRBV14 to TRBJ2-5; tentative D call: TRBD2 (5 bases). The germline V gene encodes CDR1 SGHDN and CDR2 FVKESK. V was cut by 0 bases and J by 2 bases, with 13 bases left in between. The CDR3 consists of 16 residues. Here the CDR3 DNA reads TGTGCCAGCAGCCAAGATTTTGGACTCCCTCAAGAGACCCAGTACTTC. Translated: CASSQDFGLPQETQYF.

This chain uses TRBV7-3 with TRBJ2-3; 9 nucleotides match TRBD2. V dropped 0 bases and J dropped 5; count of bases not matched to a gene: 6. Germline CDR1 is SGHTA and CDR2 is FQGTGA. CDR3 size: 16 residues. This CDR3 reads CASSLTFRAGGDTQYF. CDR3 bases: TGTGCCAGCAGCTTAACGTTTCGAGCGGGAGGAGATACGCAGTATTTT.

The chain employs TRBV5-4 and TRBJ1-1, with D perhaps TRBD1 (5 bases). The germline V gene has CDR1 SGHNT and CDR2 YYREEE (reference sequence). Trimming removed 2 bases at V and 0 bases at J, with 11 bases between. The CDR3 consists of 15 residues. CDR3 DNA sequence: TGTGCCAGCAGCTTAAGTCGACAGATGAACACTGAAGCTTTCTTT. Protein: CASSLSRQMNTEAFF.

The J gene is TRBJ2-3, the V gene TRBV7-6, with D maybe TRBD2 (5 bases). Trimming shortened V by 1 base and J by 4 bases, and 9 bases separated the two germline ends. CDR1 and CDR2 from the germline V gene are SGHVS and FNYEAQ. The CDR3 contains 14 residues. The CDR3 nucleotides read TGTGCCAGCAGCTTAGGGAGCGGTTCAGATACGCAGTATTTT. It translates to CASSLGSGSDTQYF.

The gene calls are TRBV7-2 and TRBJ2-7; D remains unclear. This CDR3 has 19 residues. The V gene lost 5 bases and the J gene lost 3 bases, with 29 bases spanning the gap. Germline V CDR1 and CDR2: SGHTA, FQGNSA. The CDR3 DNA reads TGTGCCAGCAGCCTCCGTTACGCTTTCCGCGGCGAGACGAACTACGAGCAGTACTTC. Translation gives CASSLRYAFRGETNYEQYF.

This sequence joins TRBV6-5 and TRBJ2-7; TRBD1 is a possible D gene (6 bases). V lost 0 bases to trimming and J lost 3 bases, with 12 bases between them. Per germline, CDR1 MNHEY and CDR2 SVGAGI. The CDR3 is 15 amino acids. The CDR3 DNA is TGTGCCAGCAGTTACTCTCGAAGGGGGTTCTACGAGCAGTACTTC. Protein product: CASSYSRRGFYEQYF.

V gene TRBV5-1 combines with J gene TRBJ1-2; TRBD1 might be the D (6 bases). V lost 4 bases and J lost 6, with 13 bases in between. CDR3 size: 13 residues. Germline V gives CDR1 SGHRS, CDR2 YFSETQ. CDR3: CASSLAGANGYTF. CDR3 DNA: TGCGCCAGCAGCCTGGCAGGGGCTAATGGCTACACCTTC. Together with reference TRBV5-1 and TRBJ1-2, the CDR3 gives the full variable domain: KAGVTQTPRYLIKTRGQQVTLSCSPISGHRSVSWYQQTPGQGLQFLFEYFSETQRNKGNFPGRFSGRQFSNSRSEMNVSTLELGDSALYLCASSLAGANGYTFGSGTRLTVV.

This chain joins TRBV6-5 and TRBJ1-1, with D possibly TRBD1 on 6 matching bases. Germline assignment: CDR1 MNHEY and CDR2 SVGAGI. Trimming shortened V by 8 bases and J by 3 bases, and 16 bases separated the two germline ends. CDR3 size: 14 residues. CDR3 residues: CASGSGQGYTEAFF. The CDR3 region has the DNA TGTGCCAGCGGGTCAGGGCAGGGGTACACTGAAGCTTTCTTT.

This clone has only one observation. In DNA, the CDR3 is TGTGCCAGCAGCTTAAGCGCGGGGGAGCAGTTCTTC. This sequence encodes CASSLSAGEQFF. This sequence joins TRBV7-9 and TRBJ2-1, with D maybe TRBD2 (6 bases). The CDR3 has 12 amino acids. CDR1 is SEHNR, CDR2 FQNEAQ, per germline (reference sequence). The V end lost 2 bases, the J end lost 10 bases, and 9 bases lay between the germline ends.

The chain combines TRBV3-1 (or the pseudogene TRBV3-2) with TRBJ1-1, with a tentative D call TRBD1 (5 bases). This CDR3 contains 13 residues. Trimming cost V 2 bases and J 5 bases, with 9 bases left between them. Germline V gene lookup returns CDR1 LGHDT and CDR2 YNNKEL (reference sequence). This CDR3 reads CASSQRGRTEAFF. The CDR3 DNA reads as TGTGCCAGCAGCCAACGGGGGAGGACTGAAGCTTTCTTT.

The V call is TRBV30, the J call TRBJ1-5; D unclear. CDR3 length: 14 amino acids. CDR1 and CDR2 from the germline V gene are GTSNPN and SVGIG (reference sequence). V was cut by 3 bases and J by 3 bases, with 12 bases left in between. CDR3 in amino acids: CAWSLTGDNQPQHF. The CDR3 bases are TGTGCCTGGAGCCTGACCGGGGACAATCAGCCCCAGCATTTT.

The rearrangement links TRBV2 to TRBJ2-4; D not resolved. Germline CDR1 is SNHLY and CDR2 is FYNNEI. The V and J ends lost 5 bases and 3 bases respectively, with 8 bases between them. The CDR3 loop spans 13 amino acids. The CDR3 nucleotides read TGTGCCAGCAGTCTGAACGGCAAAAACATTCAGTACTTC. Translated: CASSLNGKNIQYF.

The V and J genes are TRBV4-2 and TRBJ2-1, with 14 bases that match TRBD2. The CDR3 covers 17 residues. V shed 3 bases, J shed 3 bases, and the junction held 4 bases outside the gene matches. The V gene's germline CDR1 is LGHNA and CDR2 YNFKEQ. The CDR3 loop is CASSHPGLAGDYNEQFF. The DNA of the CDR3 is TGTGCCAGCAGCCACCCGGGACTAGCGGGGGACTACAATGAGCAGTTCTTC.

The CDR3 protein is CASAGQGAQYF. DNA of the CDR3: TGTGCCAGCGCGGGACAGGGCGCGCAGTATTTT. The chain carries TRBV7-9 and TRBJ2-3; 9 bases fit TRBD1. The germline CDR1 and CDR2 sequences are SEHNR and FQNEAQ (reference sequence). This CDR3 spans 11 amino acids. The junction had 4 bases not matched to a gene; V was cut back by 8 bases and J by 10 bases.